The present TCR beta chain was sequenced within a study of shared clonotypes between healthy human individuals. Only in-frame clones appear in the TCRdb table, and some are missing; sequencing was by immunoSEQ multiplex PCR. The sample consists of approximately 740,000 clones, about 74% of them appearing once. Whole-study findings and limits: Sampling was confined to blood; repertoires within tissues likely differ.

Worth noting for this clone: The antigen remains unidentified.

The germline gives CDR1 SGHRS, CDR2 YFSETQ. The CDR3 totals 15 residues. Trimming took 0 bases from V and 3 from J, leaving 11 bases between them. The receptor's source is a woman aged 30 to 39 in good health. This sequence joins TRBV5-1 and TRBJ2-3; D remains unclear. Sequencing was done on a sample of memory CD4+ T cells sorted from blood. Subset noted: CD45RA-negative fraction. CDR3 bases: TGCGCCAGCAGCTTGGAACCAGACTGGACAGATACGCAGTATTTT. This sequence encodes CASSLEPDWTDTQYF.